The present entry profiles one T cell receptor (beta chain) with its context. The data derive from a study of PD-1 blockade in classical Hodgkin lymphoma. Clones were read by immunoSEQ multiplex PCR, and TCRdb kept only the in-frame ones, dropping some. The sample has 15,000 or so clones, roughly 81% seen once. J lost 6 bases, V lost 3 bases, and 11 bases had no gene match. The CDR3 contains 15 residues. Germline V gives CDR1 SGDLS, CDR2 YYNGEE. Regarding time point: newly diagnosed, previously untreated cHL patient sample. The specimen sequenced was peripheral blood mononuclear cells (PBMCs). The receptor comes from a human donor with classical Hodgkin lymphoma. The V call is TRBV9, the J call TRBJ2-7; TRBD2 agrees at 8 bases. The CDR3 nucleotides read TGTGCCAGCAGCGCCCTGTGGGCGGGAGGAGGCGAGCAGTACTTC. Translated, it gives CASSALWAGGGEQYF.